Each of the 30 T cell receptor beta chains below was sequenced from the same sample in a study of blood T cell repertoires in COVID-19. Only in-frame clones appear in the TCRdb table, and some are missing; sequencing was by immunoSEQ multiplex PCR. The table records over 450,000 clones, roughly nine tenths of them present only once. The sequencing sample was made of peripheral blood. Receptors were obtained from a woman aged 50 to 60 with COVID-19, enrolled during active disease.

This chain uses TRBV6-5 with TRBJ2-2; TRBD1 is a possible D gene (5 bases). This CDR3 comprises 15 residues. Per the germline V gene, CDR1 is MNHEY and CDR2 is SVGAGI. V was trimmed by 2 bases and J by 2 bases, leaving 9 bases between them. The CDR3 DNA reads TGTGCCAGCAGTTACGGAGACAGCAACACCGGGGAGCTGTTTTTT. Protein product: CASSYGDSNTGELFF.

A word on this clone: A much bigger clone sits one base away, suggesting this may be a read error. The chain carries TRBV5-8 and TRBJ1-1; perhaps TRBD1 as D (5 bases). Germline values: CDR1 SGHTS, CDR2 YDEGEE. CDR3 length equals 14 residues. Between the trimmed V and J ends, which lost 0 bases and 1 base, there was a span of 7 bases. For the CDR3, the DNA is TGTGCCAGCAGCTTGGGACAGCGGAACACTGAAGCTTTCTTT. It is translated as CASSLGQRNTEAFF. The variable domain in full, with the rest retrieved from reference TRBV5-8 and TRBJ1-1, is EAGVTQSPTHLIKTRGQQATLRCSPISGHTSVYWYQQALGLGLQFLLWYDEGEERNRGNFPPRFSGRQFPNYSSELNVNALELEDSALYLCASSLGQRNTEAFFGQGTRLTVV.

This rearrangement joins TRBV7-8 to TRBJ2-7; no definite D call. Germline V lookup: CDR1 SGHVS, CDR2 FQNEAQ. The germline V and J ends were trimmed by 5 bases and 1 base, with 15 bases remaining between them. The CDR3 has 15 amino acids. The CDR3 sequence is CASSPVRQSSYEQYF. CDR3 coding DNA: TGTGCCAGCAGCCCAGTGAGGCAGTCATCCTACGAGCAGTACTTC.

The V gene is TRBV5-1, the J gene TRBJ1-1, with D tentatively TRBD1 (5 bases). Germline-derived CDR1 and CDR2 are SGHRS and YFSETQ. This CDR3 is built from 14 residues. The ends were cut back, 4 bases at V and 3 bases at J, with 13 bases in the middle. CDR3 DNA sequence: TGCGCCAGCAGCCCCGGGGCGGGGTACACTGAAGCTTTCTTT. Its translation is CASSPGAGYTEAFF.

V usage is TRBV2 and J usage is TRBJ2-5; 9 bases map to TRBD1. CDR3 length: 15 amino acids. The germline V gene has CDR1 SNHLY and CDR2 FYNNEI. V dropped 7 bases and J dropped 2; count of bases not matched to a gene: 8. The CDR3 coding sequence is TGTGCCAGCACTTGGGACAGGGTGGGGCAAGAGACCCAGTACTTC. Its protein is CASTWDRVGQETQYF.

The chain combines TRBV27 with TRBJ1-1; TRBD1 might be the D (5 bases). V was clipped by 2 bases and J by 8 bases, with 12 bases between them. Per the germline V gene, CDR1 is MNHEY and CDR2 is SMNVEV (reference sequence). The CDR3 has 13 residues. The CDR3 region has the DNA TGTGCCAGCAGTTTACAAGGGCAGGGAGAAGCTTTCTTT. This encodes CASSLQGQGEAFF.

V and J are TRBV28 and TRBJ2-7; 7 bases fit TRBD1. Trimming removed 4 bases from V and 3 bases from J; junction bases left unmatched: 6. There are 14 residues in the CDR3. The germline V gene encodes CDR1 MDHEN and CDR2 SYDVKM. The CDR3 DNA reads TGTGCCAGCAGTTCCTCGACAGGGTTCTACGAGCAGTACTTC. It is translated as CASSSSTGFYEQYF.

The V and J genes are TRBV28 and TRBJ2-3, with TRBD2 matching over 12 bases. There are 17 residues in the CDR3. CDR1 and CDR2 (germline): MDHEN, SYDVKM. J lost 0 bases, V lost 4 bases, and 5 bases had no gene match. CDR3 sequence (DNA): TGTGCCAGCAGTTCACCTAGCGGGGGGGGGAGCACAGATACGCAGTATTTT. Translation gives CASSSPSGGGSTDTQYF.

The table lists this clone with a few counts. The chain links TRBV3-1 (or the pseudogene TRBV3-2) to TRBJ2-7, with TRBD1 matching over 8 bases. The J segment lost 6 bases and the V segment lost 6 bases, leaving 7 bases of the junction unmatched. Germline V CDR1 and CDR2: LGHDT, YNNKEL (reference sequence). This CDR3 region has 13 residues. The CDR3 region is CASSPDRGREQYF. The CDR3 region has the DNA TGTGCCAGCAGTCCCGACAGGGGCCGCGAGCAGTACTTC.

CDR3 bases: TGTGCCAGCAGCTTCGGACACTACCAAGAGACCCAGTACTTC. This translates into CASSFGHYQETQYF. This chain uses TRBV5-6 with TRBJ2-5; a weak D match, TRBD1 (5 bases). Trimming took 2 bases from V and 0 from J, leaving 8 bases between them. The CDR3 extends over 14 amino acids. CDR1 and CDR2 from the germline V gene are SGHDT and YYEEEE.

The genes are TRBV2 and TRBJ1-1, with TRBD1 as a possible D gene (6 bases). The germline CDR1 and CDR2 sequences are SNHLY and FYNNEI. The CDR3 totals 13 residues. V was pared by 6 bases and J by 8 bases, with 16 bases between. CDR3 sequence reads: CASRQGRVAEAFF. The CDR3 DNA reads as TGTGCCAGCAGGCAGGGGCGCGTAGCCGAAGCTTTCTTT.

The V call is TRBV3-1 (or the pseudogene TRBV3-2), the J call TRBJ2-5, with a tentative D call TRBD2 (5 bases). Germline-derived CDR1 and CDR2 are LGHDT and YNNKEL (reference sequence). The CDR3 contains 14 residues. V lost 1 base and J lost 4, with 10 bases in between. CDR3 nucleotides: TGTGCCAGCAGCCAAGCGGGAAGATCAGAGACCCAGTACTTC. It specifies CASSQAGRSETQYF.

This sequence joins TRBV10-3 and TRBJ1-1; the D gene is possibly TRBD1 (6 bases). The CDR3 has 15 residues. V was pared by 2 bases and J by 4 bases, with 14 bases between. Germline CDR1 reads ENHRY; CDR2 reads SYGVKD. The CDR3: CAISERGGPATEAFF. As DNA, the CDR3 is TGTGCCATCAGTGAGAGGGGGGGCCCAGCCACTGAAGCTTTCTTT.

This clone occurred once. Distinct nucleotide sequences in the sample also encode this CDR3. The CDR3 nucleotides read TGTGCCAGCAGTTATCCCGGCACCGGGGAGCTGTTTTTT. This codes for CASSYPGTGELFF. V and J are TRBV6-5 and TRBJ2-2; no definite D call. The CDR3 covers 13 residues. Germline CDR1 MNHEY, CDR2 SVGAGI. With 3 bases removed from V and 4 bases from J, the gap between germline ends came to 6 bases.

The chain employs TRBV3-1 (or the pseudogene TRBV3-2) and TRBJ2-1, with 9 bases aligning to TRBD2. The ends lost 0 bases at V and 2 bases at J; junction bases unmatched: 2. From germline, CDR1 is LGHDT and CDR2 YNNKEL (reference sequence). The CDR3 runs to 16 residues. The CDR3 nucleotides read TGTGCCAGCAGCCAAGAAGTAGCGGGGGCCTACAATGAGCAGTTCTTC. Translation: CASSQEVAGAYNEQFF.

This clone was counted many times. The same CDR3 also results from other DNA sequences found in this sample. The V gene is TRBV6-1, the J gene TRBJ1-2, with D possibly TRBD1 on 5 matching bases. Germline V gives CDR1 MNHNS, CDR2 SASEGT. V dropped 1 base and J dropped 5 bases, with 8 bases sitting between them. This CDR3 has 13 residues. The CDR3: CASSEGQGYGYTF. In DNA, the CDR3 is TGTGCCAGCAGTGAAGGGCAGGGATATGGCTACACCTTC.

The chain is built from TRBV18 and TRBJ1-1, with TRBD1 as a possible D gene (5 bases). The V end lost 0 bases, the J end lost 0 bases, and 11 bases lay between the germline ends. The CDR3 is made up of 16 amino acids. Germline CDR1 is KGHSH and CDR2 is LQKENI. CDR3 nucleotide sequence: TGTGCCAGCTCACCACCGGCGGGGGGGGTGAACACTGAAGCTTTCTTT. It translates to CASSPPAGGVNTEAFF.

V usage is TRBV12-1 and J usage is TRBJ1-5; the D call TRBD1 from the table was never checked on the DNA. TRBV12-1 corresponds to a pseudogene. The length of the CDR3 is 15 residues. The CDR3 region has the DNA TGTGCCACCTTGCGTGGGGCATGTGACAATCAGCCCCAGCATTTT. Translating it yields CATLRGACDNQPQHF.

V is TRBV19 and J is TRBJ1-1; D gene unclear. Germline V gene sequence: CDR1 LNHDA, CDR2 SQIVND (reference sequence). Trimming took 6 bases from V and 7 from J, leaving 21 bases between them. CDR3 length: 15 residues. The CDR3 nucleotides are TGTGCCAGTAGCCCACCGGGTCGCCCGGATCATGAAGCTTTCTTT. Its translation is CASSPPGRPDHEAFF.

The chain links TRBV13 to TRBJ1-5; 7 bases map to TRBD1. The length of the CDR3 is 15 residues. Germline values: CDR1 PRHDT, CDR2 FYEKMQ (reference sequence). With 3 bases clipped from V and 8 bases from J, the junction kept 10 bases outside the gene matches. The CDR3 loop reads CASSFSGQEQEPQHF. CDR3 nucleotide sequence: TGTGCCAGCAGCTTCTCCGGACAGGAACAGGAGCCCCAGCATTTT.

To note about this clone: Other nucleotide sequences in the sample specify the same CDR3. The CDR3 reads CASSPSGSTDTQYF. CDR3 in DNA: TGTGCCAGCTCACCTAGCGGTAGCACAGATACGCAGTATTTT. The rearrangement uses TRBV18 and TRBJ2-3, with D perhaps TRBD2 (6 bases). The CDR3 consists of 14 residues. The V end was cut by 3 bases, the J end by 0 bases, with 7 bases between. The germline CDR1 and CDR2 sequences are KGHSH and LQKENI.

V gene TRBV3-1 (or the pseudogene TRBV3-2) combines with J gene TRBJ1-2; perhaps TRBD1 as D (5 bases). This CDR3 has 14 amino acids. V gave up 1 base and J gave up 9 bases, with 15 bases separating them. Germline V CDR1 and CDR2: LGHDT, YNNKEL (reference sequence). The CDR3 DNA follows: TGTGCCAGCAGCCAAGGCCGGGCCGCGGGGCGCTACACCTTC. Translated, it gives CASSQGRAAGRYTF.

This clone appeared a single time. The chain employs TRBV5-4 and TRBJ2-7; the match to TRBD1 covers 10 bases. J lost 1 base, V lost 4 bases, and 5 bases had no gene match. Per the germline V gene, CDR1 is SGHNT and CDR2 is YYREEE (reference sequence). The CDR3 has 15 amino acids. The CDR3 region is CASSRRDRGSYEQYF. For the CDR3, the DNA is TGTGCCAGCAGCCGGCGGGACAGGGGATCCTACGAGCAGTACTTC.

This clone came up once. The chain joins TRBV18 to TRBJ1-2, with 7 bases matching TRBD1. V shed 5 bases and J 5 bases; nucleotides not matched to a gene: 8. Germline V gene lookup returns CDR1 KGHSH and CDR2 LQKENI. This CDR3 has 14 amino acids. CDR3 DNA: TGTGCCAGCTCAGGACAGGACCGGCCGTATGGCTACACCTTC. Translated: CASSGQDRPYGYTF.

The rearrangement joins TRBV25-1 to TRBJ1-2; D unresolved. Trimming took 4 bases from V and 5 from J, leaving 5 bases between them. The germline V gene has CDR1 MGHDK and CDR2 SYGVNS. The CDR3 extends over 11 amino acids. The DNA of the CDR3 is TGTGCCAGCAGTGCTATTTATGGCTACACCTTC. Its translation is CASSAIYGYTF.

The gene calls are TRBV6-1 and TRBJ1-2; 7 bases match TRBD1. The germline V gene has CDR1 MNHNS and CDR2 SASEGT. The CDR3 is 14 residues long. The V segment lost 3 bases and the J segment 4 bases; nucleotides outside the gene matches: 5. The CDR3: CASSDTGERYGYTF. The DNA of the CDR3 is TGTGCCAGCAGTGATACAGGGGAACGCTATGGCTACACCTTC.

The CDR3 loop is CASGAPPTVNTEAFF. Written as DNA, the CDR3 is TGTGCTAGTGGTGCCCCCCCGACAGTGAACACTGAAGCTTTCTTT. The genes are TRBV12-5 and TRBJ1-1; D might be TRBD1 (5 bases). The CDR3 consists of 15 residues. Germline-derived CDR1 and CDR2 are LGHNT and FRNRAP. Trimming removed 5 bases from V and 0 bases from J, with 13 bases in between.

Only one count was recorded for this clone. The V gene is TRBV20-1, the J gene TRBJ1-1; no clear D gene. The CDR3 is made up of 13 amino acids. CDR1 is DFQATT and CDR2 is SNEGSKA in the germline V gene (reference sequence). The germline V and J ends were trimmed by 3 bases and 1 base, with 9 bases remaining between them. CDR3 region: CSASGPSNTEAFF. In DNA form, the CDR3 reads TGCAGTGCTAGTGGGCCCTCGAACACTGAAGCTTTCTTT.

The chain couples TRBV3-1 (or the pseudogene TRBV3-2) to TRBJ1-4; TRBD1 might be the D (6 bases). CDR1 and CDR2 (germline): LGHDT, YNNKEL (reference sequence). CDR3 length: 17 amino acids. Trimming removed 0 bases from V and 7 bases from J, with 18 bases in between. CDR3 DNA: TGTGCCAGCAGCCAAGATTTTCCCGGGGGGCCGGGTGAAAAACTGTTTTTT. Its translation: CASSQDFPGGPGEKLFF.

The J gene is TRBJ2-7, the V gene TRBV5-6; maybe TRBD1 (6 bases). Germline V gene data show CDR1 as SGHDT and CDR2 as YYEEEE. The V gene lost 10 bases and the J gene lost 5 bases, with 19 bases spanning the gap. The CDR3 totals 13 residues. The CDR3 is CASYGTNSDEQYF. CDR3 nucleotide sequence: TGTGCCTCCTACGGGACAAATTCGGACGAGCAGTACTTC.